Listed below are T cell receptor beta chains from one sample, sequenced in a study of cytomegalovirus exposure and HLA in healthy donors. Libraries were prepared by immunoSEQ multiplex PCR; TCRdb keeps only in-frame clonotypes and omits some of them. The profile covers roughly 290,000 clones, with about 80% appearing a single time and 0.3% taken by the ten largest. The sample comprised PBMCs. Receptors were obtained from a girl aged 2-10 years in good health and CMV-seronegative. CDR3s include the opening cysteine and the closing phenylalanine or tryptophan. The D gene is left open where the match is weak. Only some rows state a clone size, as once, few, many or a class for expanded clones.

CASSQWTGGAAGYTF	TGCGCCAGCAGCCAATGGACAGGGGGCGCGGCTGGCTACACCTTC	TRBV5-1	TRBJ1-2	.	TRBD1
CASSAGGRYSGYEQYF	TGTGCCAGCAGCGCGGGGGGCAGGTATTCGGGGTACGAGCAGTACTTC	TRBV5-8	TRBJ2-7	.	TRBD2
CASSPWAGPAYEQYF	TGTGCCAGTAGTCCCTGGGCGGGGCCCGCCTACGAGCAGTACTTC	TRBV19	TRBJ2-7	.	.
CASSLVGGLAGFRGSSYEQYF	TGTGCCAGCAGCTTAGTGGGGGGACTAGCGGGGTTCCGAGGGAGCTCCTACGAGCAGTACTTC	TRBV7-6	TRBJ2-7	.	TRBD2
CASSQGSGHTEAFF	TGTGCCAGCAGCCAAGGGTCAGGGCACACTGAAGCTTTCTTT	TRBV16	TRBJ1-1	once	.
CASSFGQGFIYNEQFF	.	TRBV7-3	TRBJ2-1	.	.
CASRQRDNAGELFF	TGTGCCAGTAGGCAGCGGGATAACGCCGGGGAGCTGTTTTTT	TRBV19	TRBJ2-2	.	TRBD2
CASTWTGTTQPQHF	TGTGCCAGCACGTGGACAGGGACAACTCAGCCCCAGCATTTT	TRBV2	TRBJ1-5	.	TRBD1
CASSLVGQGNSPLHF	TGTGCCAGCAGCTTAGTCGGACAGGGGAATTCACCCCTCCACTTT	TRBV7-3	TRBJ1-6	once	TRBD1
CASRISGGGQPQHF	TGTGCCAGCAGGATTTCGGGGGGAGGTCAGCCCCAGCATTTT	TRBV27	TRBJ1-5	.	.
CASSPRQGRETQYF	TGTGCCAGCAGCCCCCGACAGGGCAGAGAGACCCAGTACTTC	TRBV4-2	TRBJ2-5	.	TRBD1
CASSLVTDNIGELFF	TGCGCCAGCAGCTTAGTCACAGACAACATCGGGGAGCTGTTTTTT	TRBV5-1	TRBJ2-2	.	.
CASSQESPLAGGLETQYF	TGCGCCAGCAGCCAAGAATCACCGCTAGCGGGGGGGCTGGAGACCCAGTACTTC	TRBV4-1	TRBJ2-5	.	TRBD2
CATGTGLYGQYF	TGTGCCACCGGGACAGGGCTCTACGGGCAGTACTTC	TRBV28	TRBJ2-7	.	TRBD1
CASSLEGGETQYF	TGCGCCAGCAGCTTGGAAGGCGGAGAGACCCAGTACTTC	TRBV5-1	TRBJ2-5	once	.
CSVTGGNQETQYF	TGCAGCGTTACGGGAGGAAACCAAGAGACCCAGTACTTC	TRBV29-1	TRBJ2-5	.	TRBD2
CASSLLSDMYYGYTF	TGTGCCAGCAGTCTGTTATCGGACATGTACTATGGCTACACCTTC	TRBV7-9	TRBJ1-2	.	.
CASSWSSGHEQFF	TGTGCCAGCAGCTGGTCTAGCGGGCATGAGCAGTTCTTC	TRBV7-3	TRBJ2-1	.	TRBD2
CASSHDRLVDYEQYF	TGTGCCAGCAGCCACGATAGACTAGTCGACTACGAGCAGTACTTC	TRBV7-9	TRBJ2-7	.	.
CASSQEGEGVDGHQPQHF	TGTGCCAGCAGCCAAGAGGGAGAGGGGGTAGACGGGCATCAGCCCCAGCATTTT	TRBV4-2	TRBJ1-5	few	.
CASSTAGGGQPQHF	TGTGCCAGCAGCACGGCAGGGGGCGGTCAGCCCCAGCATTTT	TRBV7-9	TRBJ1-5	few	TRBD1
CAIQGSADTQYF	TGTGCCATCCAGGGTTCCGCGGACACGCAGTATTTT	TRBV6-6	TRBJ2-3	.	.
CASSLGTGGRNQPQHF	TGTGCCAGCTCACTCGGGACAGGGGGCCGCAATCAGCCCCAGCATTTT	TRBV18	TRBJ1-5	.	TRBD1
CASGDRYSNQPQHF	TGTGCCAGCGGCGACAGGTATAGCAATCAGCCCCAGCATTTT	TRBV21-1	TRBJ1-5	.	.
CASSLSARGFGNQPQHF	TGTGCCAGTAGCCTTTCCGCCCGGGGGTTTGGCAATCAGCCCCAGCATTTT	TRBV19	TRBJ1-5	.	.
CASSLEGHEGANTEAFF	TGCGCCAGCAGCTTGGAGGGGCACGAGGGGGCAAACACTGAAGCTTTCTTT	TRBV5-1	TRBJ1-1	.	TRBD1
CASSLRLQDRRGYTF	TGTGCCAGCAGCCTACGCCTACAGGATCGGCGTGGCTACACCTTC	TRBV27	TRBJ1-2	.	.
CASSERDQGNYEQYF	TGTGCCAGCAGTGAAAGGGACCAGGGGAACTACGAGCAGTACTTC	TRBV6-1	TRBJ2-7	.	.
CAWSEAAQPQHF	TGTGCCTGGAGTGAGGCGGCGCAGCCCCAGCATTTT	TRBV30	TRBJ1-5	.	.
CASSLEGGISGTYYEQYF	TGTGCCAGCAGTCTTGAGGGTGGAATTAGCGGGACTTATTACGAGCAGTACTTC	TRBV11-2	TRBJ2-7	.	TRBD2
CASSLVRHPRGEQFF	TGTGCCAGCAGCTTAGTTAGGCACCCAAGGGGTGAGCAGTTCTTC	TRBV11-2	TRBJ2-1	.	.
CASSLSGTETQYF	TGCGCCAGCAGCTTGTCAGGTACCGAGACCCAGTACTTC	TRBV5-1	TRBJ2-5	.	.
CASSLVSPLQGGPYEQYF	TGCGCCAGCAGCTTGGTCTCACCTCTACAGGGGGGACCCTACGAGCAGTACTTC	TRBV5-1	TRBJ2-7	.	TRBD1
CATSIRESSYNEQFF	TGTGCCACCAGCATTCGGGAGAGCTCCTACAATGAGCAGTTCTTC	TRBV15	TRBJ2-1	.	.
CASSSIRDRDHEQFF	TGTGCCAGCAGCTCGATCCGGGACAGGGACCATGAGCAGTTCTTC	TRBV7-9	TRBJ2-1	.	TRBD1
CASSRVRGGLYEQYF	TGTGCCAGCAGCCGTGTGCGGGGGGGGCTCTACGAGCAGTACTTC	TRBV7-2	TRBJ2-7	.	TRBD2
CASSWLAPDNEQFF	TGTGCCAGCAGCTGGCTAGCCCCGGACAATGAGCAGTTCTTC	TRBV7-9	TRBJ2-1	.	.
CASRMGQSNTGELFF	TGTGCCAGCAGAATGGGACAGTCGAACACCGGGGAGCTGTTTTTT	TRBV2	TRBJ2-2	.	TRBD1
CASSLMRFRVWNEQFF	TGTGCCAGCAGTTTAATGAGGTTCAGGGTCTGGAATGAGCAGTTCTTC	TRBV27	TRBJ2-1	once	.
CASRRQGRSNQPQHF	TGTGCCAGCAGACGACAGGGTCGTAGCAATCAGCCCCAGCATTTT	TRBV28	TRBJ1-5	.	TRBD1
CASSLGHINEKLFF	TGCGCCAGCAGCTTGGGGCACATAAATGAAAAACTGTTTTTT	TRBV5-1	TRBJ1-4	few	.
CASQGSWSYNEQFF	TGTGCCAGTCAGGGGAGTTGGTCCTACAATGAGCAGTTCTTC	TRBV28	TRBJ2-1	once	.
CASSPQGTLTDTQYF	TGTGCCAGCAGTCCTCAGGGGACCCTCACAGATACGCAGTATTTT	TRBV5-6	TRBJ2-3	few	.
CSARDSYEQYF	TGCAGTGCTAGAGATAGTTACGAGCAGTACTTC	TRBV20-1	TRBJ2-7	.	.
CAGNTLIGEAGEQFF	TGTGCCGGCAATACTTTAATAGGGGAGGCGGGTGAGCAGTTCTTC	TRBV6-1	TRBJ2-1	.	.
CASQRVGGTEAFF	TGTGCCAGCCAAAGGGTGGGGGGCACTGAAGCTTTCTTT	TRBV25-1	TRBJ1-1	once	.
CASSLLTGGNTYEQYF	TGTGCCAGCAGTTTGTTGACGGGGGGTAACACCTACGAGCAGTACTTC	TRBV27	TRBJ2-7	once	TRBD2
CASSYDYNYGYTF	TGTGCCAGTAGTTATGACTATAACTATGGCTACACCTTC	TRBV19	TRBJ1-2	few	.
CASSEGTGWGYTF	TGTGCCAGCAGTGAGGGGACAGGGTGGGGCTACACCTTC	TRBV2	TRBJ1-2	.	TRBD1
CAWGRRLAGRGEQYF	TGTGCCTGGGGGAGGCGGCTAGCGGGACGCGGCGAGCAGTACTTC	TRBV30	TRBJ2-7	.	TRBD2
CASSRPGTGGAVGGYTF	TGTGCCAGCAGTCGACCCGGGACAGGGGGCGCGGTAGGTGGCTACACCTTC	TRBV28	TRBJ1-2	.	TRBD1